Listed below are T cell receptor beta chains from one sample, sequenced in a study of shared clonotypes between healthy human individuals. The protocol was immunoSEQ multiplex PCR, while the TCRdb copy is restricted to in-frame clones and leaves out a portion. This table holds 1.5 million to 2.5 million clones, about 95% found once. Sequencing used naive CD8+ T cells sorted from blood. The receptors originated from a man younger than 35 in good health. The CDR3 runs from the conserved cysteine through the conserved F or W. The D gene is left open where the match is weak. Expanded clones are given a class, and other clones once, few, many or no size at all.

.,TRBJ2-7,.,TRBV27,CASSLGRGYEQYF,TGTGCCAGCAGTTTGGGCAGGGGCTACGAGCAGTACTTC
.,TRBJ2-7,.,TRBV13,CASSLGLTYEQYF,TGTGCCAGCAGCTTGGGGCTTACCTACGAGCAGTACTTC
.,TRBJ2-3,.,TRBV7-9,CASSITGTESTDTQYF,TGTGCCAGCAGCATTACCGGGACGGAGAGCACAGATACGCAGTATTTT
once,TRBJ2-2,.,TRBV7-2,CASSPDRAGELFF,TGTGCCAGCAGCCCGGATCGGGCCGGGGAGCTGTTTTTT
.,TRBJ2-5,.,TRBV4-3,CASSQDSGSEETQYF,TGCGCCAGCAGCCAAGATAGTGGGTCAGAAGAGACCCAGTACTTC
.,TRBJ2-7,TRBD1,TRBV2,CASSGPRTGGYEQYF,TGTGCCAGCAGTGGGCCGCGGACAGGGGGGTACGAGCAGTACTTC
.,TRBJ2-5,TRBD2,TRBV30,CAWSVMGLAQETQYF,TGTGCCTGGAGTGTAATGGGACTAGCTCAAGAGACCCAGTACTTC
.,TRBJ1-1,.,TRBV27,CASSLSGDLNTEAFF,TGTGCCAGCAGTTTATCGGGGGATTTGAACACTGAAGCTTTCTTT
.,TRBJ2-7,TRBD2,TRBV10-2,CASSESGGLADEQYF,TGCGCCAGCAGTGAGTCGGGGGGACTAGCGGACGAGCAGTACTTC
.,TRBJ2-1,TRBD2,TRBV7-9,CASSLVGGGYNEQFF,TGTGCCAGCAGCTTAGTGGGGGGAGGGTACAATGAGCAGTTCTTC
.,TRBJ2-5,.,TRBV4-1,CASSQSVQLETQYF,TGCGCCAGCAGCCAATCAGTGCAGTTGGAGACCCAGTACTTC
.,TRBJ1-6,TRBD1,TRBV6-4,CASTKLDRVQSPLHF,TGTGCCAGCACCAAGCTAGACAGGGTTCAATCACCCCTCCACTTT
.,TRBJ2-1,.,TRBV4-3,CASSQDPPGEGYNEQFF,TGCGCCAGCAGCCAAGATCCCCCAGGCGAGGGGTACAATGAGCAGTTCTTC
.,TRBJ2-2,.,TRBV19,CASSIGPPTNTGELFF,TGTGCCAGTAGTATAGGTCCTCCCACGAACACCGGGGAGCTGTTTTTT